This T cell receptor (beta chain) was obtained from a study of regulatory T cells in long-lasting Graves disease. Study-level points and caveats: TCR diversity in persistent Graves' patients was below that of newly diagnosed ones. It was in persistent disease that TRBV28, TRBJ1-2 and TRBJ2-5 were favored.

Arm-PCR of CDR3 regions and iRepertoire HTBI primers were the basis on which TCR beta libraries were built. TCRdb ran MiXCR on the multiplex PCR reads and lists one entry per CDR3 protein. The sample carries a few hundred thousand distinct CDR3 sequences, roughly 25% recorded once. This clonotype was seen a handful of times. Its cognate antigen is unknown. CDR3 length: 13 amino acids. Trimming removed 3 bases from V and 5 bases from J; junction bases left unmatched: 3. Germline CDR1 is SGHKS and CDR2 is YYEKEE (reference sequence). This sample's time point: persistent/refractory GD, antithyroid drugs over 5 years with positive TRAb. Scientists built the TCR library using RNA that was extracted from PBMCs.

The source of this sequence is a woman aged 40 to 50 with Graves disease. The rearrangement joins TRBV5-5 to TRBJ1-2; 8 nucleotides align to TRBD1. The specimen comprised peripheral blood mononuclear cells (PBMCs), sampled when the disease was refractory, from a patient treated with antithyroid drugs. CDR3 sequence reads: CASSWGQVYGYTF. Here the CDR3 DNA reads TGTGCCAGCAGCTGGGGACAGGTATATGGCTACACCTTC. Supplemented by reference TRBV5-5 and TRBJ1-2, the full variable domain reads DAGVTQSPTHLIKTRGQQVTLRCSPISGHKSVSWYQQVLGQGPQFIFQYYEKEERGRGNFPDRFSARQFPNYSSELNVNALLLGDSALYLCASSWGQVYGYTFGSGTRLTVV.